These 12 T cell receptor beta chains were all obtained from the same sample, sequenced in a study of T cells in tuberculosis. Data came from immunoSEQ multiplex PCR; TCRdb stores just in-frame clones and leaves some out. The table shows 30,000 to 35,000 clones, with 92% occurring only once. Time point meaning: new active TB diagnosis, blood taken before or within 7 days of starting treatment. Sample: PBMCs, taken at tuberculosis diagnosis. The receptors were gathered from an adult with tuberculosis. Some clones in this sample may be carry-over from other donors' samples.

The CDR3 spells CASTVTGRNTEAFF. CDR3 bases: TGCGCCAGCACCGTGACAGGGCGGAACACTGAAGCTTTCTTT. This sequence joins TRBV5-1 and TRBJ1-1, with 7 bases aligning to TRBD1. After removal of 6 bases from V and 1 base from J, the junction contained 6 bases not matched to a gene. The CDR3 runs 14 residues. Germline loops: CDR1 SGHRS, CDR2 YFSETQ.

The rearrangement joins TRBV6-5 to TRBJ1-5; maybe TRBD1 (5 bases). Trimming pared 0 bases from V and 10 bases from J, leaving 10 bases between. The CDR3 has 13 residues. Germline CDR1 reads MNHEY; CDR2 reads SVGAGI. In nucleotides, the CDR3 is TGTGCCAGCAGTTACTCTGAGCAGGGCCCCCAGCATTTT. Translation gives CASSYSEQGPQHF.

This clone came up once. CDR3 amino acids: CASSYSTGFSYNEQFF. CDR3 bases: TGTGCCAGCAGTTACTCGACAGGGTTCTCCTACAATGAGCAGTTCTTC. The rearrangement links TRBV6-5 to TRBJ2-1; 7 positions agree with TRBD1. This CDR3 has 16 residues. Germline CDR1 is MNHEY and CDR2 is SVGAGI. The trim removed 0 bases at V and 0 bases at J, leaving 2 bases unmatched.

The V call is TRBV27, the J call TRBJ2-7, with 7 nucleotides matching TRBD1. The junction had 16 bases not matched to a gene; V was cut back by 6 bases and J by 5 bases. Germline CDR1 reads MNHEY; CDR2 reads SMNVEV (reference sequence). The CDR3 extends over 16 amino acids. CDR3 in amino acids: CASRYAGAYRGHEQYF. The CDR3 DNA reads TGTGCCAGCAGATACGCTGGGGCGTACAGGGGACACGAGCAGTACTTC.

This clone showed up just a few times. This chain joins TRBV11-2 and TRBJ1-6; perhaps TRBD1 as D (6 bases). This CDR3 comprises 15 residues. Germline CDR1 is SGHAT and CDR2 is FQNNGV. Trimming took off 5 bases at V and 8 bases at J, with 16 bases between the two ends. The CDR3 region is CASSPGQLTDSPLHF. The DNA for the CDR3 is TGTGCCAGCAGCCCCGGACAGCTGACTGATTCACCCCTCCACTTT.

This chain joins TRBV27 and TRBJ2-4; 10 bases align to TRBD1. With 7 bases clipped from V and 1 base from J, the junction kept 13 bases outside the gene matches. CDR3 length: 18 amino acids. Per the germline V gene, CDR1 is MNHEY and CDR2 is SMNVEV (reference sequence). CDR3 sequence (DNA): TGTGCCAGCATACCGGGACAGGGGTCTCGGAGGGCCAAAAACATTCAGTACTTC. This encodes CASIPGQGSRRAKNIQYF.

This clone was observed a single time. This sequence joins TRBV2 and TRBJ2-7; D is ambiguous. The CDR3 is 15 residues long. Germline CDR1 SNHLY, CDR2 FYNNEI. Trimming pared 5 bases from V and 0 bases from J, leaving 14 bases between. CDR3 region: CASSFSVTPSYEQYF. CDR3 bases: TGTGCCAGCAGTTTCTCAGTGACACCCTCCTACGAGCAGTACTTC.

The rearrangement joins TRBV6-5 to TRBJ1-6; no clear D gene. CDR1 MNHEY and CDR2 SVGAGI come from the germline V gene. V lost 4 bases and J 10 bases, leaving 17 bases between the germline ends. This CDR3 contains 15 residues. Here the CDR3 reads CASSSPPSGLSPLHF. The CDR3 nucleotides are TGTGCCAGCAGTTCGCCCCCTAGCGGACTCTCACCCCTCCACTTT.

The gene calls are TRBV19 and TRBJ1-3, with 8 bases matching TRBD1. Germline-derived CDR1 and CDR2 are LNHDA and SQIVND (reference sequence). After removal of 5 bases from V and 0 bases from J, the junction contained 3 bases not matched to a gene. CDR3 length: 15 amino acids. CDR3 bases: TGTGCCAGTAGTTACAGGGGGTTCTCTGGAAACACCATATATTTT. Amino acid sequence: CASSYRGFSGNTIYF.

The CDR3 sequence: CASSFLNTGELFF. Here the CDR3 DNA reads TGTGCCAGCAGCTTCTTGAACACCGGGGAGCTGTTTTTT. The chain couples TRBV5-5 to TRBJ2-2; D unresolved. Deletions cut 2 bases from V and 1 base from J, with 3 bases between. Germline V gene lookup returns CDR1 SGHKS and CDR2 YYEKEE (reference sequence). The CDR3 runs to 13 residues.

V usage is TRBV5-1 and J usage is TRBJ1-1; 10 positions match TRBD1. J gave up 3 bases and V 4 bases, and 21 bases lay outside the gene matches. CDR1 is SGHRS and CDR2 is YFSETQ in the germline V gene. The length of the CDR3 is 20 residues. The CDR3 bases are TGCGCCAGCAGCCCCGGGTTGGGACAGGGGACGGTCCGTGGGGACACTGAAGCTTTCTTT. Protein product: CASSPGLGQGTVRGDTEAFF.

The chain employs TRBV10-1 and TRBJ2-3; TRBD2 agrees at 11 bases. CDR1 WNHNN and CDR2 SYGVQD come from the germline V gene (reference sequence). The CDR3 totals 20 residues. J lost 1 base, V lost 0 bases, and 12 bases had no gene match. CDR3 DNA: TGCGCCAGCAGTGAGTCGACGGTACCCCTACTAGCGGGGGGCACAGATACGCAGTATTTT. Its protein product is CASSESTVPLLAGGTDTQYF.